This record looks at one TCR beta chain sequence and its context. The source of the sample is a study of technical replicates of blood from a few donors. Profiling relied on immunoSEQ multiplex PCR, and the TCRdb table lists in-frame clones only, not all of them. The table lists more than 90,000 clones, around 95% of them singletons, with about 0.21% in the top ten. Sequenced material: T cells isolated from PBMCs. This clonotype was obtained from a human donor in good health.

This CDR3 reads CASSHQGVDEQFF. The DNA of the CDR3 is TGCGCCAGCAGCCATCAGGGGGTCGATGAGCAGTTCTTC. The chain links TRBV4-1 to TRBJ2-1, with TRBD1 identical over 7 bases. Losses at the gene ends were 3 bases for V and 8 bases for J; bases not matched to a gene: 4. Germline values: CDR1 MGHRA, CDR2 YSYEKL. The CDR3 runs 13 residues.